This T cell receptor beta chain emerged from a study of control samples from healthy donors and cancer patients. CDR3 length: 16 amino acids. The germline V and J ends were trimmed by 2 bases and 5 bases, with 17 bases remaining between them. Germline V lookup: CDR1 ENHRY, CDR2 SYGVKD. TCRdb keeps only in-frame clones here, not all; method: immunoSEQ multiplex PCR. The sample lists about 35,000 clones; under 95% were seen once. This TCR was sampled from a man aged 35-49 years with colorectal cancer. The sample taken for sequencing was PBMCs. The rearrangement links TRBV10-3 to TRBJ2-3; possible D gene TRBD2, 5 bases. This chain's CDR3 is CAISERTAGPGDTQYF. The CDR3 DNA reads as TGTGCCATCAGTGAGAGGACCGCGGGCCCGGGAGATACGCAGTATTTT.